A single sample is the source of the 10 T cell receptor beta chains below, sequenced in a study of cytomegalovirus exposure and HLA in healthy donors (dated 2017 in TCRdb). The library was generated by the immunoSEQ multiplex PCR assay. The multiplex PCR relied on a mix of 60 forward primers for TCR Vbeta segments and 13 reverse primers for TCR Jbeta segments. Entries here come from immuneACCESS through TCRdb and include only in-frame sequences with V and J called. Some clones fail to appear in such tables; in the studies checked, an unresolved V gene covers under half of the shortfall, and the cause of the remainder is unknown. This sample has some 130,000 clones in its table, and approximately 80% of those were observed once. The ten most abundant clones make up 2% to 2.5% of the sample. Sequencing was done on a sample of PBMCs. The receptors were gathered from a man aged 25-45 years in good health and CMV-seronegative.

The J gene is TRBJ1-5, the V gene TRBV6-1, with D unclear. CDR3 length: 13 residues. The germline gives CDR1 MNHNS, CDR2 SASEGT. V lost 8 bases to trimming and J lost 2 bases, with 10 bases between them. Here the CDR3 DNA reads TGTGCCAGCGAAACAATTCGCAATCAGCCCCAGCATTTT. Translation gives CASETIRNQPQHF.

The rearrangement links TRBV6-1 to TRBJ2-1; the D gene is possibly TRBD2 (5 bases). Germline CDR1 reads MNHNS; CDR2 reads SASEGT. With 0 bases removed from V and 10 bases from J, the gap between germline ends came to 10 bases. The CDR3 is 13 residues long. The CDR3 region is CASSEAHDYEQFF. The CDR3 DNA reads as TGTGCCAGCAGTGAAGCGCACGACTACGAGCAGTTCTTC.

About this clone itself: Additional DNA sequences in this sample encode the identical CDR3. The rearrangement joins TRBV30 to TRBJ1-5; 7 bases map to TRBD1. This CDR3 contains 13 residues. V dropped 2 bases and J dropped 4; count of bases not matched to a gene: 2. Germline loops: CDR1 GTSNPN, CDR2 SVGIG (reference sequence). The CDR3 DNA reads TGTGCCTGGAGTCCAGGGGGGAATCAGCCCCAGCATTTT. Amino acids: CAWSPGGNQPQHF.

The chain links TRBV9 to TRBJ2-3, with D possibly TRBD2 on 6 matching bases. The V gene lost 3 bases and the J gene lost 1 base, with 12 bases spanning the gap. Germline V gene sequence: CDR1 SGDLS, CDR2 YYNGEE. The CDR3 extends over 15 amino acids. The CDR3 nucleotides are TGTGCCAGCAGCGAGCGAGCGGGTGGCACAGATACGCAGTATTTT. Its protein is CASSERAGGTDTQYF.

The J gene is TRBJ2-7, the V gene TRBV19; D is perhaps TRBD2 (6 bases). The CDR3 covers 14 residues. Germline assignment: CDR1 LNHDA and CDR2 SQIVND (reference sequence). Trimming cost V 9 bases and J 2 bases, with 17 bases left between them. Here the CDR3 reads CASSRLAGPYEQYF. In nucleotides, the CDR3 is TGTGCCAGCTCCCGTTTGGCGGGGCCCTACGAGCAGTACTTC.

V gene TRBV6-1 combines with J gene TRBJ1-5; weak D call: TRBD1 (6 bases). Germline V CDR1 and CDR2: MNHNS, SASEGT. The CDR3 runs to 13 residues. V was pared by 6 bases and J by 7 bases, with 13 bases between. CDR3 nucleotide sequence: TGTGCCAGCAGCGGGACATCCGGGCAGCCCCAGCATTTT. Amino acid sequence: CASSGTSGQPQHF.

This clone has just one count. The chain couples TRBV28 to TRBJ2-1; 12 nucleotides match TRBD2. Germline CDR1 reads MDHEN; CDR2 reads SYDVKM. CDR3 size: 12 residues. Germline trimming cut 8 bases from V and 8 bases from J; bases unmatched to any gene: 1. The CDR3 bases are TGTGCCAGCGGACTAGCGGGACATGAGCAGTTCTTC. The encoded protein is CASGLAGHEQFF.

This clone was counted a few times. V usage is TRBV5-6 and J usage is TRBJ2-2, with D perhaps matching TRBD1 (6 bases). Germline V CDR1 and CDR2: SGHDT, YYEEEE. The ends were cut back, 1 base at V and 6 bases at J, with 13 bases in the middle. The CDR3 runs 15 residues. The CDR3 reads CASSLQGGRAGELFF. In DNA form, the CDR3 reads TGTGCCAGCAGCTTGCAAGGGGGAAGAGCCGGGGAGCTGTTTTTT. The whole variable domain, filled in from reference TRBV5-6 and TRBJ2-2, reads DAGVTQSPTHLIKTRGQQVTLRCSPKSGHDTVSWYQQALGQGPQFIFQYYEEEERQRGNFPDRFSGHQFPNYSSELNVNALLLGDSALYLCASSLQGGRAGELFFGEGSRLTVL.

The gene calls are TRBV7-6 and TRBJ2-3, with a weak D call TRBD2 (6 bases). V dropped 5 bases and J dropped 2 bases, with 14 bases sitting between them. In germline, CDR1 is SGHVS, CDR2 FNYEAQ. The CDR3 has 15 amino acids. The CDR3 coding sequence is TGTGCCAGCAGCCGAGGCGGGGATTACACAGATACGCAGTATTTT. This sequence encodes CASSRGGDYTDTQYF.

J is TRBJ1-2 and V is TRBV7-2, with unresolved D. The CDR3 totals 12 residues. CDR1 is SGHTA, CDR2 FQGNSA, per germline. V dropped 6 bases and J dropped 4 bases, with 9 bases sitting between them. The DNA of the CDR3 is TGTGCCAGCAGTCCGCCGGGCTATGGCTACACCTTC. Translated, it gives CASSPPGYGYTF. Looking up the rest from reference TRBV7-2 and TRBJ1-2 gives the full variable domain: GAGVSQSPSNKVTEKGKDVELRCDPISGHTALYWYRQSLGQGLEFLIYFQGNSAPDKSGLPSDRFSAERTGGSVSTLTIQRTQQEDSAVYLCASSPPGYGYTFGSGTRLTVV.